The 21 T cell receptor beta chains below come from one sample, sequenced in a study of OX40 agonist ivuxolimab in advanced cancers. The table came from immunoSEQ multiplex PCR; TCRdb's copy has only in-frame clones and leaves some out. The repertoire consists of about 79,000 clones, with roughly 80% occurring once and the leading ten covering 3.5% to 6%. This specimen consisted of CD4+ or CD8+ T cells sorted from blood, obtained in a trial of the OX40 agonist ivuxolimab. Every receptor here comes from an adult with an advanced solid tumor such as melanoma, head and neck, liver or kidney cancer.

This clone was observed a few times. This sequence joins TRBV14 and TRBJ1-6; D is ambiguous. Trimming took 4 bases from V and 7 from J, leaving 8 bases between them. Per the germline V gene, CDR1 is SGHDN and CDR2 is FVKESK. The CDR3 runs to 13 residues. This CDR3 is CASSPAGNSPLHF. Here the CDR3 DNA reads TGTGCCAGCAGCCCAGCCGGCAATTCACCCCTCCACTTT.

The rearrangement joins TRBV7-9 to TRBJ1-1, with TRBD1 as a possible D gene (5 bases). V was cut by 2 bases and J by 1 base, with 8 bases left in between. Germline CDR1 and CDR2: SEHNR and FQNEAQ (reference sequence). The CDR3 length is 14 residues. The DNA of the CDR3 is TGTGCCAGCAGCTTAAAGGGACCGAACACTGAAGCTTTCTTT. It is translated as CASSLKGPNTEAFF. Complete variable domain (other parts from reference TRBV7-9 and TRBJ1-1): DTGVSQNPRHKITKRGQNVTFRCDPISEHNRLYWYRQTLGQGPEFLTYFQNEAQLEKSRLLSDRFSAERPKGSFSTLEIQRTEQGDSAMYLCASSLKGPNTEAFFGQGTRLTVV.

This chain uses TRBV5-6 with TRBJ2-1; D may match TRBD1 or TRBD2 (7 bases each). CDR1 and CDR2 (germline): SGHDT, YYEEEE. CDR3 size: 15 residues. V was clipped by 1 base and J by 8 bases, with 16 bases between them. The CDR3 here is CASSLFDREGDEQFF. CDR3 DNA: TGTGCCAGCAGCTTGTTCGACAGGGAGGGGGATGAGCAGTTCTTC.

The chain has TRBV4-1 and TRBJ1-6; no reliable D call. V dropped 6 bases and J dropped 7 bases, with 16 bases sitting between them. CDR1 and CDR2 from the germline V gene are MGHRA and YSYEKL. The CDR3 loop spans 15 amino acids. Here the CDR3 reads CASRPLGAANSPLHF. In DNA, the CDR3 is TGCGCCAGCAGGCCACTCGGCGCGGCGAATTCACCCCTCCACTTT.

As concerns this clone: Being one base from a much bigger clone, this may be a read error. CDR3 loop: CASSVAGGTGELFF. CDR3 nucleotide sequence: TGTGCCAGCAGTGTAGCGGGAGGCACCGGGGAGCTGTTTTTT. This chain links TRBV6-4 with TRBJ2-2, with 10 bases fitting TRBD2. The CDR3 sequence is 14 residues long. V lost 4 bases to trimming and J lost 4 bases; unmatched junction nucleotides: 0. Germline values: CDR1 MRHNA, CDR2 SNTAGT.

The chain has TRBV7-3 and TRBJ1-1; 9 bases match TRBD1. There are 17 residues in the CDR3. Germline CDR1 reads SGHTA; CDR2 reads FQGTGA. J gave up 5 bases and V 2 bases, and 12 bases lay outside the gene matches. The chain's CDR3 is CASSLFGGGTGITEAFF. The CDR3 nucleotides read TGTGCCAGCAGCTTATTCGGAGGGGGGACAGGGATTACTGAAGCTTTCTTT.

This clone was counted only a few times. This chain links TRBV9 with TRBJ1-1, with 8 positions matching TRBD1. Germline CDR1 SGDLS, CDR2 YYNGEE. V was pared by 5 bases and J by 3 bases, with 12 bases of the junction left unmatched. This CDR3 is built from 16 residues. The CDR3 DNA reads TGTGCCAGCAGGGCCGGGACAGGTGGAGTGCACACTGAAGCTTTCTTT. This translates into CASRAGTGGVHTEAFF.

The chain has TRBV6-5 and TRBJ2-2; 7 nucleotides agree with TRBD1. V lost 6 bases and J lost 6; bases outside the gene matches: 1. This CDR3 comprises 12 residues. CDR1 and CDR2 (germline): MNHEY, SVGAGI. CDR3 loop: CASRDRAGELFF. CDR3 in DNA: TGTGCCAGCAGAGACAGGGCCGGGGAGCTGTTTTTT.

The V gene is TRBV2, the J gene TRBJ2-2; 9 bases line up with TRBD1. Germline V gives CDR1 SNHLY, CDR2 FYNNEI. J was trimmed by 7 bases and V by 4 bases; bases with no gene match: 7. This CDR3 is 15 amino acids long. CDR3 nucleotide sequence: TGTGCCAGCAGTGGGGACAGGGAAAAAATCGGGGAGCTGTTTTTT. Its translation: CASSGDREKIGELFF.

The chain has TRBV28 and TRBJ2-1; no reliable D call. This CDR3 has 19 amino acids. CDR1 is MDHEN and CDR2 is SYDVKM in the germline V gene. The V end was cut by 8 bases, the J end by 4 bases, with 30 bases between. CDR3 amino acids: CASDQRRTNLVIRYNEQFF. In nucleotides, the CDR3 is TGTGCCAGCGACCAACGCCGTACGAATTTAGTTATCCGGTACAATGAGCAGTTCTTC.

The chain combines TRBV5-1 with TRBJ1-1; no clear D. V was trimmed by 0 bases and J by 0 bases, leaving 6 bases between them. The CDR3 spans 14 residues. CDR1 and CDR2 from the germline V gene are SGHRS and YFSETQ. The CDR3: CASSLVQMNTEAFF. CDR3 nucleotides: TGCGCCAGCAGCTTGGTACAAATGAACACTGAAGCTTTCTTT.

This clone was detected once. V usage is TRBV6-1 and J usage is TRBJ2-3; 7 nucleotides agree with TRBD1. Per germline, CDR1 MNHNS and CDR2 SASEGT. The CDR3 has 14 amino acids. V lost 11 bases and J lost 4; bases outside the gene matches: 12. The CDR3 coding sequence is TGTGCCGGGACACAGGGGATCAGCGCAGATACGCAGTATTTT. This gives the protein CAGTQGISADTQYF.

This clone showed up just a few times. The chain has TRBV29-1 and TRBJ1-1; D unclear. The CDR3 is made up of 12 amino acids. Looked up from germline, CDR1 is SQVTM and CDR2 is ANQGSEA. The ends were cut back, 5 bases at V and 6 bases at J, with 13 bases in the middle. The CDR3 DNA reads as TGCAGCGTTAATTCGGGCACCGCTGAAGCTTTCTTT. It codes for CSVNSGTAEAFF.

The gene calls are TRBV4-3 and TRBJ1-3; D not resolved. This CDR3 spans 13 amino acids. The V and J ends lost 0 bases and 9 bases respectively, with 9 bases between them. Germline lookup yields CDR1 LGHNA and CDR2 YSLEER. The CDR3 spells CASSQEQSVTIYF. The CDR3 DNA follows: TGCGCCAGCAGCCAAGAGCAAAGTGTCACCATATATTTT.

This clone was counted a few times. The chain is built from TRBV2 and TRBJ2-7; D remains ambiguous. The germline V gene has CDR1 SNHLY and CDR2 FYNNEI. The CDR3 consists of 12 residues. Trimming left V 9 bases short and J 5 bases short, with 14 bases between. CDR3 DNA: TGTGCCAGTAAAGGTAGTGGGCACGAGCAGTACTTC. Encoded protein: CASKGSGHEQYF.

The rearrangement links TRBV5-8 to TRBJ1-1; possibly TRBD1 for D (6 bases). The germline V and J ends were trimmed by 7 bases and 1 base, with 11 bases remaining between them. Germline V gives CDR1 SGHTS, CDR2 YDEGEE. The CDR3 sequence is 13 residues long. The CDR3, as DNA: TGTGCCAGCGGCGGGACACGGAACACTGAAGCTTTCTTT. Protein: CASGGTRNTEAFF.

This sequence joins TRBV27 and TRBJ2-7; 7 nucleotides agree with TRBD1. Per germline, CDR1 MNHEY and CDR2 SMNVEV (reference sequence). CDR3 length: 14 residues. J gave up 4 bases and V 6 bases, and 9 bases lay outside the gene matches. CDR3 residues: CASSIGGAGYEQYF. Here the CDR3 DNA reads TGTGCCAGCAGCATAGGGGGCGCAGGGTACGAGCAGTACTTC.

The chain is built from TRBV4-1 and TRBJ2-1; D is perhaps TRBD1 or TRBD2 (5 bases each). The CDR3 covers 17 residues. Germline V gives CDR1 MGHRA, CDR2 YSYEKL. V lost 1 base to trimming and J lost 8 bases, with 21 bases between them. The CDR3 spells CASSQGTRASWRYEQFF. Written as DNA, the CDR3 is TGCGCCAGCAGCCAAGGAACCAGGGCTAGCTGGCGTTATGAGCAGTTCTTC.

V is TRBV7-9 and J is TRBJ2-5, with 8 nucleotides matching TRBD1. Germline V gene sequence: CDR1 SEHNR, CDR2 FQNEAQ (reference sequence). The CDR3 loop spans 14 amino acids. V lost 6 bases, J lost 4 bases, and 7 bases stayed unmatched. For the CDR3, the DNA is TGTGCCAGCAGGGAGGACAGGGTCGGAGAGACCCAGTACTTC. It translates to CASREDRVGETQYF.

V gene TRBV18 combines with J gene TRBJ1-3, with D uncertain. The CDR3 is 17 residues long. CDR1 is KGHSH, CDR2 LQKENI, per germline. V was cut by 2 bases and J by 0 bases, with 14 bases left in between. The CDR3 reads CASSPRPNLSSGNTIYF. Here the CDR3 DNA reads TGTGCCAGCTCACCAAGACCAAACCTTAGCTCTGGAAACACCATATATTTT.

This chain joins TRBV2 and TRBJ1-2; D remains ambiguous. The CDR3 runs to 11 residues. V lost 7 bases to trimming and J lost 4 bases, with 7 bases between them. Germline V gene sequence: CDR1 SNHLY, CDR2 FYNNEI. CDR3 loop: CASTTLYGYTF. The DNA of the CDR3 is TGTGCCAGCACGACACTCTATGGCTACACCTTC.